Detailed here is one TCR beta chain. Its antigen is as yet unknown. It was with 60 Vbeta and 13 Jbeta primers that the PCR ran. Using immunoSEQ multiplex PCR, the repertoire was profiled, and TCRdb retains in-frame clones only, with some absent. The data show around 140,000 clones, with 70% to 85% seen just once and around 1.9% held by the top ten. This specimen comes from a study of cytomegalovirus exposure and HLA in healthy donors. Study observations and caveats: Reports showed the classifier diagnosing cytomegalovirus status with high specificity and sensitivity.

Germline values: CDR1 MNHEY, CDR2 SMNVEV (reference sequence). The CDR3 runs to 14 residues. The V end was cut by 4 bases, the J end by 3 bases, with 10 bases between. The source of this sequence is a middle-aged woman in good health and CMV-seronegative. The chain links TRBV27 to TRBJ2-1; no clear D gene. The sample was PBMCs. In DNA form, the CDR3 reads TGTGCCAGCAGTTACCCTCCGAGCTACAATGAGCAGTTCTTC. Its protein is CASSYPPSYNEQFF.